These 9 T cell receptor beta chains came from one sample sequenced in a study of human T cells and chemical hapten exposure. The sample's time point: pre-sensitization, week 0. As for treatment: therapeutic diphenylcyclopropenone sensitization with weekly scalp DPC. One entry per CDR3 protein results from TCRdb running MiXCR on the RACE reads. The table has about 98,000 distinct CDR3 sequences, roughly a tenth seen once. This specimen consisted of whole blood, obtained in connection with sensitization to the hapten diphenylcyclopropenone (DPC). These receptors were taken from a woman aged 55-70 years with alopecia areata. Some clones in this sample may be carry-over from other donors' samples.

This clonotype was seen at least ten times. Here the CDR3 reads CASAPGLRQYF. CDR3 DNA sequence: TGTGCTAGTGCTCCCGGGCTACGGCAGTACTTC. The J gene is TRBJ2-7, the V gene TRBV12-5, with D uncertain. The V gene lost 7 bases and the J gene lost 9 bases, with 13 bases spanning the gap. The CDR3 loop spans 11 amino acids. Germline V gene lookup returns CDR1 LGHNT and CDR2 FRNRAP.

This clonotype showed up just a few times. The V gene is TRBV9, the J gene TRBJ2-4; D may be TRBD2 (5 bases). The V and J ends lost 0 bases and 0 bases respectively, with 7 bases between them. There are 15 residues in the CDR3. Looked up from germline, CDR1 is SGDLS and CDR2 is YYNGEE. The CDR3 protein is CASSVGGQAKNIQYF. The CDR3 DNA sequence: TGTGCCAGCAGCGTAGGAGGGCAAGCCAAAAACATTCAGTACTTC.

About this clonotype: At one of its ends the junction is not consistent with the germline gene, which may arise from a read error. The CDR3 bases are TGTGCTAGCAGCTCCAGGACTGGGAGCTCCTACAATGAGCAGTTCTTC. Residues: CASSSRTGSSYNEQFF. The chain is built from TRBV7-7 and TRBJ2-1, with TRBD2 as a possible D gene (5 bases). Per germline, CDR1 SSHAT and CDR2 FNYEAQ (reference sequence). This CDR3 comprises 16 residues.

This clonotype was seen ten or more times. V and J are TRBV19 and TRBJ2-3; possibly TRBD2 for D (5 bases). The germline gives CDR1 LNHDA, CDR2 SQIVND (reference sequence). V was trimmed by 6 bases and J by 0 bases, leaving 10 bases between them. This CDR3 has 14 residues. The CDR3 loop is CASSPGSSTDTQYF. CDR3 nucleotide sequence: TGTGCCAGTAGCCCGGGATCTAGCACAGATACGCAGTATTTT.

This clonotype appeared many times. The chain has TRBV28 and TRBJ1-6; 8 bases are a match to TRBD1. This CDR3 comprises 14 residues. The J segment lost 7 bases and the V segment lost 6 bases, leaving 5 bases of the junction unmatched. In germline, CDR1 is MDHEN, CDR2 SYDVKM. The CDR3 sequence is CASRTGDGNSPLHF. The CDR3 nucleotides read TGTGCCAGCAGGACAGGGGATGGAAATTCACCCCTCCACTTT.

V usage is TRBV7-9 and J usage is TRBJ2-2; D ambiguous. V was pared by 6 bases and J by 2 bases, with 13 bases between. Germline V gene sequence: CDR1 SEHNR, CDR2 FQNEAQ (reference sequence). The length of the CDR3 is 15 residues. The chain's CDR3 is CASSIRTVNTGELFF. As DNA, the CDR3 is TGTGCCAGCAGTATAAGGACGGTAAACACCGGGGAGCTGTTTTTT.

This clonotype was seen a handful of times. The V call is TRBV20-1, the J call TRBJ2-3; no clear D. The CDR3 loop spans 14 amino acids. The V end was cut by 1 base, the J end by 2 bases, with 10 bases between. The germline gives CDR1 DFQATT, CDR2 SNEGSKA (reference sequence). CDR3 loop: CSARAASYTDTQYF. In DNA, the CDR3 is TGCAGTGCTAGAGCCGCCAGCTACACAGATACGCAGTATTTT.

The gene calls are TRBV5-4 and TRBJ2-2; 8 nucleotides agree with TRBD1. The germline gives CDR1 SGHNT, CDR2 YYREEE (reference sequence). V lost 4 bases, J lost 4 bases, and 3 bases stayed unmatched. The CDR3 consists of 14 residues. CDR3 in amino acids: CASSRTGTTGELFF. The CDR3 DNA is TGTGCCAGCAGCAGGACAGGGACCACCGGGGAGCTGTTTTTT.

Many counts were recorded for this clonotype. V usage is TRBV19 and J usage is TRBJ2-7; a weak D match, TRBD1 (6 bases). The germline CDR1 and CDR2 sequences are LNHDA and SQIVND (reference sequence). The CDR3 is made up of 15 amino acids. Trimming removed 3 bases at V and 3 bases at J, with 15 bases between. CDR3 nucleotides: TGTGCCAGTAGTATGAGTGGGACAAACCTCTACGAGCAGTACTTC. This sequence encodes CASSMSGTNLYEQYF.